These 14 T cell receptor beta chains originate from one sample sequenced in a study of tissue T cells after allogeneic stem cell transplantation. The sample's time point: mouse harvest day 14 after allogeneic transplant. Mouse grafts combined 10^7 T-cell-depleted bone marrow cells with 10^6 splenic CD5+ T cells. Method: immunoSEQ multiplex PCR; TCRdb's copy keeps in-frame clones and lacks some. In the table there are roughly 4,000 clones, roughly 44% of which are singletons. The sample consisted of gut tissue. The receptors were gathered from a female BALB/c mouse given C57BL/6 T cells with graft-versus-host disease after an allogeneic hematopoietic cell transplant.

With respect to this clone: Gene and germline names: mouse. The read comes to an end 1 residue before the CDR3 does, leaving the germline J gene to fill in the end. V usage is TRBV12-2 and J usage is TRBJ2-5; D perhaps matches TRBD1 (5 bases). CDR3 size: 14 residues. Germline-derived CDR1 and CDR2 are SGHLS and HYDKME. Trimming removed 2 bases from V and 1 base from J, with 9 bases in between. CDR3 DNA, as far as it was read: TGTGCCAGCTCTCCGGACACCCACCAAGACACCCAGTAC. This translates into CASSPDTHQDTQY. The full CDR3 is CASSPDTHQDTQYF.

This clone was observed a handful of times. Gene names refer to mouse genes. The CDR3 end falls 1 residue outside the read, so it is completed with the germline J gene. The genes are TRBV13-2 and TRBJ1-1; the D gene is possibly TRBD1 (5 bases). V was shortened by 3 bases and J by 5 bases, with 8 bases between the two germline ends. Germline values: CDR1 NNHNN, CDR2 SYGAGS (reference sequence). This CDR3 spans 12 amino acids. The CDR3 sequence: CASGGRQTEVFF. Partial CDR3 DNA: TGTGCCAGCGGTGGTCGACAGACAGAAGTCTTC.

Regarding this clone: Mouse gene names and germline throughout. The read gets to within 1 residue of the CDR3 end, and the germline J gene fills in the rest. The chain couples TRBV23 to TRBJ2-7; whether TRBD2, the table's D call, matches the DNA was not checked. CDR3 length equals 16 residues. The germline V gene has CDR1 KGHTA and CDR2 FQNQQP. The CDR3 is CSSSQNPGLGGFEQYF. The sequenced part of the CDR3 DNA is TGCTCCAGCAGTCAAAATCCAGGACTGGGGGGGTTTGAACAGTAC.

Notes on this clone: The germline and genes are mouse ones. The observed sequence ends 1 residue before the CDR3 terminus, with the missing tail filled in from the germline J gene. This chain connects TRBV26 to TRBJ1-4; 9 bases are a match to TRBD1. The CDR3 spans 16 residues. CDR1 KGHPV and CDR2 FQNQEV come from the germline V gene (reference sequence). V was clipped by 4 bases and J by 0 bases; unmatched bases: 3. The part of the CDR3 DNA that was read is TGTGCCAGCAGTCCACAGGGGGCCCTTTCCAACGAAAGATTATTT. Encoded protein: CASSPQGALSNERLF. The entire CDR3 sequence reads CASSPQGALSNERLFF.

In regard to this clone: Genes here carry mouse names. The read terminates 1 residue ahead of where the CDR3 ends, so the germline J gene completes it. The chain links TRBV12-1 to TRBJ2-5, with 7 bases matching TRBD1. This CDR3 has 14 residues. Trimming removed 2 bases from V and 2 bases from J; junction bases left unmatched: 3. Germline V CDR1 and CDR2: SGHSN, HYEKVE. The sequenced part of the CDR3 DNA is TGTGCCAGCTCTCCACAGGGGATCCAAGACACCCAGTAC. Its protein is CASSPQGIQDTQY. The entire CDR3 reads CASSPQGIQDTQYF. Full variable domain (remainder filled in from reference TRBV12-1 and TRBJ2-5): DSGVVQSPRHIIKEKGGRSVLTCIPISGHSNVVWYQQTLGKELKFLIQHYEKVERDKGFLPSRFSVQQFDDYHSEMNMSALELEDSAMYFCASSPQGIQDTQYFGPGTRLLVL.

Of note for this clone: The gene symbols are mouse symbols. The CDR3 spells CASSWGTGRAEQFF. The sequenced part of the CDR3 DNA is TGTGCCAGCAGCTGGGGGACAGGGAGGGCTGAGCAGTTC. The rearrangement joins TRBV26 to TRBJ2-1; 9 bases map to TRBD1. Sequencing ends 1 residue short of the CDR3 end; the germline J gene provides the rest. After removal of 6 bases from V and 7 bases from J, the junction contained 7 bases not matched to a gene. There are 14 residues in the CDR3. In germline, CDR1 is KGHPV, CDR2 FQNQEV (reference sequence). The full variable domain, in which reference TRBV26 and TRBJ2-1 provide the parts outside the CDR3, is NSKVIQTPRYLVKGQGQKAKMRCIPEKGHPVVFWYQQNKNNEFKFLINFQNQEVLQQIDMTEKRFSAECPSNSPCSLEIQSSEAGDSALYLCASSWGTGRAEQFFGPGTRLTVL.

Points on this clone: All gene names here are mouse names. The CDR3 extends 1 residue past the end of the read, so its final part is completed from the germline J gene. This sequence joins TRBV15 and TRBJ2-7, with D possibly TRBD2 on 7 matching bases. V lost 6 bases and J lost 0, with 12 bases in between. The CDR3 has 14 residues. The germline gives CDR1 SGHND, CDR2 FRSKSL. CDR3 loop: CASRPGGSSYEQYF. The CDR3 DNA, read in part, is TGTGCCAGCAGACCTGGGGGCAGCTCCTATGAACAGTAC.

In regard to this clone: The genes are named according to mouse. The read gets to within 1 residue of the CDR3 end, and the germline J gene fills in the rest. The chain has TRBV3 and TRBJ1-4; no clear D gene. CDR1 is SNHLY and CDR2 is FYNGKV in the germline V gene (reference sequence). The CDR3 runs 14 residues. V was pared by 0 bases and J by 0 bases, with 2 bases between. CDR3 in amino acids: CASSLAISNERLFF. CDR3 bases read: TGTGCCAGCAGCTTAGCGATTTCCAACGAAAGATTATTT.

Concerning this clone itself: Mouse germline and gene names are used. The read halts 1 residue ahead of the CDR3 end, with the missing end drawn from the germline J gene. The chain couples TRBV26 to TRBJ2-3; D possibly corresponds to TRBD2 (7 bases). CDR3 size: 14 residues. The germline V gene has CDR1 KGHPV and CDR2 FQNQEV (reference sequence). V lost 3 bases and J 6 bases, leaving 13 bases between the germline ends. The sequenced part of the CDR3 DNA is TGTGCCAGCAGTCTTCTGGGGGCCTCGGAAACGCTGTAT. Protein: CASSLLGASETLY. The whole CDR3 protein is CASSLLGASETLYF.

This clone was observed a few times. Genes and germline are mouse. The sequence runs out 1 residue before the end of the CDR3; the remainder is reconstructed from the germline J gene. The chain uses TRBV24 and TRBJ2-5; 7 nucleotides agree with TRBD2. This CDR3 is 15 amino acids long. The germline gives CDR1 KGHTA, CDR2 FRNEEI. With 0 bases clipped from V and 4 bases from J, the junction kept 4 bases outside the gene matches. The CDR3 bases that were read are TGTGCCAGCAGTCTGTATCTGGGGGAGAAAGACACCCAGTAC. Protein sequence: CASSLYLGEKDTQY. In full, the CDR3 is CASSLYLGEKDTQYF.

Regarding this clone: Each gene name is a mouse one. CDR3 sequence: CASSLSGGGNQDTQYF. CDR3 DNA, as far as it was read: TGTGCCAGCAGTCTTTCTGGGGGGGGTAACCAAGACACCCAGTAC. The chain uses TRBV24 and TRBJ2-5, with 9 bases fitting TRBD2. The missing CDR3 end, 1 residue past where the read stops, is filled in from the germline J gene. The CDR3 spans 16 residues. After removal of 3 bases from V and 0 bases from J, the junction contained 4 bases not matched to a gene. Germline assignment: CDR1 KGHTA and CDR2 FRNEEI.

In the case of this clone: All gene names here are mouse names. The sequence runs out 1 residue before the end of the CDR3; the remainder is reconstructed from the germline J gene. The V gene is TRBV5, the J gene TRBJ2-7, with 12 bases identical to TRBD2. The CDR3 runs 15 residues. V lost 1 base to trimming and J lost 6 bases; unmatched junction nucleotides: 4. In germline, CDR1 is LGHNA, CDR2 YNLKQL (reference sequence). Here the CDR3 reads CASSQVRDWGAEQYF. The part of the CDR3 DNA that was read is TGTGCCAGCAGCCAAGTGAGGGACTGGGGGGCTGAACAGTAC.

Regarding this clone: Gene names are mouse gene names. The missing CDR3 end, 1 residue past where the read stops, is filled in from the germline J gene. The gene calls are TRBV26 and TRBJ2-4; no firm D call. CDR1 is KGHPV and CDR2 is FQNQEV in the germline V gene (reference sequence). V was cut by 2 bases and J by 0 bases, with 3 bases left in between. The CDR3 covers 13 residues. This CDR3 reads CASSLGSQNTLYF. CDR3 bases read: TGTGCCAGCAGTCTGGGAAGTCAAAACACCTTGTAC.

Comments on this clone: The listed genes are named as in mouse. CDR3 sequence: CASSNYWGQNTLYF. CDR3 DNA, as far as it was read: TGTGCCAGCAGCAACTACTGGGGGCAAAACACCTTGTAC. The chain links TRBV3 to TRBJ2-4; the match to TRBD2 covers 8 bases. The CDR3 extends 1 residue past the end of the read, so its final part is completed from the germline J gene. With V trimmed by 5 bases and J by 3 bases, 4 bases remained unmatched. Germline V lookup: CDR1 SNHLY, CDR2 FYNGKV (reference sequence). CDR3 length equals 14 residues.